The next 23 T cell receptor beta chains were all read from a single sample in a study of siplizumab effects on memory and regulatory T cells. Some clones are missing from TCRdb's copy, which holds only in-frame ones; the method was immunoSEQ multiplex PCR. The sample yields about 70,000 clones, around 90% seen once. The sequenced material came from Tregs sorted from blood. The receptors shown here come from a human donor in good health.

This chain links TRBV7-2 with TRBJ2-1; D is unclear. Trimming left V 0 bases short and J 7 bases short, with 7 bases between. Germline CDR1 SGHTA, CDR2 FQGNSA. CDR3 length: 13 amino acids. This CDR3 is CASSLARENEQFF. The CDR3 coding sequence is TGTGCCAGCAGCTTAGCGAGAGAGAATGAGCAGTTCTTC.

This clone was seen only once. One junction end disagrees with the germline gene, perhaps due to a read error. The J gene is TRBJ2-7, the V gene TRBV10-3, with TRBD2 identical over 7 bases. This CDR3 spans 14 amino acids. Germline CDR1 reads ENHRY; CDR2 reads SYGVKD. CDR3: CASSEPRERWEQYF. The CDR3 nucleotides read TGTGCCAGCAGTGAGCCGCGGGAGCGTTGGGAGCAGTACTTC.

This chain joins TRBV30 and TRBJ2-5; D remains ambiguous. The CDR3 consists of 10 residues. In germline, CDR1 is GTSNPN, CDR2 SVGIG (reference sequence). The V end was cut by 5 bases, the J end by 2 bases, with 3 bases between. The DNA for the CDR3 is TGTGCCTGGGGGCAAGAGACCCAGTACTTC. Encoded protein: CAWGQETQYF.

The count of this clone is one. This chain uses TRBV6-6 with TRBJ1-5; no definite D call. Germline CDR1 MNHNY, CDR2 SVGAGI (reference sequence). This CDR3 contains 14 residues. V dropped 4 bases and J dropped 1 base, with 8 bases sitting between them. CDR3 DNA: TGTGCCAGCAGTTCCCCCGGGAGCAATCAGCCCCAGCATTTT. Amino acid sequence: CASSSPGSNQPQHF.

The gene calls are TRBV12-5 and TRBJ1-5, with a tentative D call TRBD1 (5 bases). Deletions cut 7 bases from V and 4 bases from J, with 14 bases between. The V gene's germline CDR1 is LGHNT and CDR2 FRNRAP. The CDR3 contains 14 residues. The CDR3 loop reads CASVGDGRNQPQHF. The CDR3 DNA follows: TGTGCTAGTGTCGGGGACGGCCGGAATCAGCCCCAGCATTTT.

V gene TRBV7-6 combines with J gene TRBJ1-2; D unresolved. V was trimmed by 11 bases and J by 5 bases, leaving 12 bases between them. Germline-derived CDR1 and CDR2 are SGHVS and FNYEAQ. The CDR3 length is 11 residues. CDR3 amino acids: CAGERVYGYTF. CDR3 coding DNA: TGTGCCGGAGAAAGGGTTTATGGCTACACCTTC.

The chain uses TRBV16 and TRBJ2-3; no clear D. Trimming removed 6 bases at V and 1 base at J, with 8 bases between. CDR1 and CDR2 (germline): KGHSY, FQNENV. The CDR3 extends over 13 amino acids. The CDR3: CASRNSGTDTQYF. CDR3 in DNA: TGTGCCAGCAGAAACAGCGGCACAGATACGCAGTATTTT.

The genes are TRBV28 and TRBJ2-1; TRBD2 agrees at 12 bases. This CDR3 is built from 17 residues. V was pared by 2 bases and J by 4 bases, with 6 bases of the junction left unmatched. Looked up from germline, CDR1 is MDHEN and CDR2 is SYDVKM. The CDR3 coding sequence is TGTGCCAGCAGTTTAAGCTTGGGACTAGCGGGTTACAATGAGCAGTTCTTC. Its translation: CASSLSLGLAGYNEQFF.

This chain links TRBV7-2 with TRBJ1-2; D gene ambiguous. The length of the CDR3 is 17 residues. V was trimmed by 0 bases and J by 3 bases, leaving 17 bases between them. Germline V gene lookup returns CDR1 SGHTA and CDR2 FQGNSA. The CDR3 nucleotides are TGTGCCAGCAGCTTAGCGGTAAGGACCGTCGCCTACTATGGCTACACCTTC. Protein: CASSLAVRTVAYYGYTF.

This chain uses TRBV6-1 with TRBJ1-3; tentative D call: TRBD1 (5 bases). Germline values: CDR1 MNHNS, CDR2 SASEGT. The CDR3 has 15 residues. V was trimmed by 10 bases and J by 0 bases, leaving 16 bases between them. CDR3 residues: CATSFGRASGNTIYF. DNA for the CDR3: TGTGCCACCTCATTCGGCAGGGCCTCTGGAAACACCATATATTTT.

This chain connects TRBV10-2 to TRBJ2-1; 14 bases are a match to TRBD2. Germline loops: CDR1 WSHSY, CDR2 SAAADI. The J segment lost 7 bases and the V segment lost 7 bases, leaving 3 bases of the junction unmatched. This CDR3 is built from 14 residues. The CDR3 here is CASTGLAGENEQFF. CDR3 sequence (DNA): TGCGCCAGCACGGGACTAGCGGGAGAAAATGAGCAGTTCTTC.

The V call is TRBV4-2, the J call TRBJ1-1; no firm D call. V lost 0 bases, J lost 3 bases, and 14 bases lay in between. This CDR3 region has 16 residues. Germline V lookup: CDR1 LGHNA, CDR2 YNFKEQ. The CDR3 region is CASSQDGGSPHTEAFF. CDR3 nucleotide sequence: TGTGCCAGCAGCCAAGATGGAGGCAGTCCGCACACTGAAGCTTTCTTT.

This chain links TRBV4-2 with TRBJ2-3; 11 bases align to TRBD2. Germline V lookup: CDR1 LGHNA, CDR2 YNFKEQ. V shed 6 bases and J 2 bases; nucleotides not matched to a gene: 7. There are 16 residues in the CDR3. CDR3 sequence reads: CASSRGLAGNTDTQYF. The CDR3 DNA reads TGTGCCAGCAGTCGTGGACTAGCGGGTAACACAGATACGCAGTATTTT.

The genes are TRBV5-1 and TRBJ1-1; D uncertain. This CDR3 spans 13 amino acids. Trimming took off 2 bases at V and 1 base at J, with 6 bases between the two ends. Germline lookup yields CDR1 SGHRS and CDR2 YFSETQ. The CDR3 here is CASSLRGNTEAFF. The CDR3 DNA is TGCGCCAGCAGCTTACGGGGGAACACTGAAGCTTTCTTT. Together with reference TRBV5-1 and TRBJ1-1, the CDR3 gives the full variable domain: KAGVTQTPRYLIKTRGQQVTLSCSPISGHRSVSWYQQTPGQGLQFLFEYFSETQRNKGNFPGRFSGRQFSNSRSEMNVSTLELGDSALYLCASSLRGNTEAFFGQGTRLTVV.

The chain employs TRBV19 and TRBJ1-1; D call uncertain. The CDR3 contains 14 residues. From germline, CDR1 is LNHDA and CDR2 SQIVND (reference sequence). The V end lost 5 bases, the J end lost 7 bases, and 17 bases lay between the germline ends. The CDR3 is CASSGLEGTVEAFF. CDR3 bases: TGTGCCAGTAGTGGCCTTGAGGGTACGGTTGAAGCTTTCTTT.

This clone appeared a single time. V and J are TRBV7-9 and TRBJ2-1; 11 bases are shared with TRBD2. This CDR3 comprises 14 residues. CDR1 SEHNR and CDR2 FQNEAQ come from the germline V gene (reference sequence). Germline trimming cut 4 bases from V and 6 bases from J; bases unmatched to any gene: 2. In DNA form, the CDR3 reads TGTGCCAGCAGCTCGCTAGCGGGAGGCAATGAGCAGTTCTTC. As protein: CASSSLAGGNEQFF.

J is TRBJ1-5 and V is TRBV10-3, with unresolved D. CDR1 is ENHRY, CDR2 SYGVKD, per germline. The CDR3 consists of 13 residues. Trimming pared 0 bases from V and 11 bases from J, leaving 11 bases between. The CDR3 here is CAISESPSSAQHF. As DNA, the CDR3 is TGTGCCATCAGTGAGTCCCCAAGTAGTGCCCAGCATTTT.

The rearrangement joins TRBV5-6 to TRBJ1-2, with 9 nucleotides matching TRBD1. The V and J ends lost 4 bases and 1 base, in that order; junction bases with no gene match: 5. The CDR3 extends over 15 amino acids. Germline V gene data show CDR1 as SGHDT and CDR2 as YYEEEE. The CDR3: CASSRPGQGNYGYTF. Here the CDR3 DNA reads TGTGCCAGCAGCCGGCCGGGACAGGGTAACTATGGCTACACCTTC.

CDR3 protein: CATSRYGQGNQPQHF. In nucleotides, the CDR3 is TGTGCCACCAGCAGATATGGACAGGGCAATCAGCCCCAGCATTTT. The chain has TRBV15 and TRBJ1-5; 7 positions agree with TRBD1. V shed 2 bases, J shed 2 bases, and the junction held 3 bases outside the gene matches. The CDR3 is made up of 15 amino acids. Germline CDR1 reads LNHNV; CDR2 reads YYDKDF (reference sequence).

The V call is TRBV5-1, the J call TRBJ1-3; D uncertain. CDR3 size: 14 residues. V was clipped by 1 base and J by 0 bases, with 5 bases between them. Germline V CDR1 and CDR2: SGHRS, YFSETQ. The CDR3 loop is CASSLTVSGNTIYF. The CDR3 nucleotides read TGCGCCAGCAGCTTGACAGTCTCTGGAAACACCATATATTTT.

The rearrangement links TRBV5-1 to TRBJ1-3, with unresolved D. The CDR3 sequence is 16 residues long. V was shortened by 5 bases and J by 2 bases, with 17 bases between the two germline ends. From germline, CDR1 is SGHRS and CDR2 YFSETQ. CDR3 DNA sequence: TGCGCCAGCAGTGGGAACAGCCTAAGAACTGGAAACACCATATATTTT. Translation gives CASSGNSLRTGNTIYF.

A single count supports this clone. The chain is built from TRBV29-1 and TRBJ2-7; 13 nucleotides line up with TRBD2. V lost 7 bases, J lost 3 bases, and 9 bases stayed unmatched. Germline V gives CDR1 SQVTM, CDR2 ANQGSEA. This CDR3 contains 15 residues. CDR3 DNA: TGCAGCGCACGTGGGACTAGCGGGACTTACTACGAGCAGTACTTC. This sequence encodes CSARGTSGTYYEQYF.

This chain joins TRBV5-1 and TRBJ2-1; 7 nucleotides line up with TRBD2. This CDR3 is built from 12 residues. V shed 2 bases, J shed 10 bases, and the junction held 3 bases outside the gene matches. Germline-derived CDR1 and CDR2 are SGHRS and YFSETQ. CDR3 protein: CASSFLAEEQFF. As DNA, the CDR3 is TGCGCCAGCAGCTTTCTAGCGGAAGAGCAGTTCTTC.